The 3 T cell receptor beta chains in this list originate from one sample, sequenced in a study of cytomegalovirus exposure and HLA in healthy donors. Profiling relied on immunoSEQ multiplex PCR, and the TCRdb table lists in-frame clones only, not all of them. The sample records 130,000 or so clones, about 90% being singletons. The sample taken for sequencing was PBMCs. These receptors all come from a woman between 18 and 29 years old in good health and CMV-seronegative.

The chain links TRBV30 to TRBJ1-1; 8 bases are shared with TRBD1. Germline V gives CDR1 GTSNPN, CDR2 SVGIG (reference sequence). The CDR3 is made up of 13 amino acids. V was pared by 1 base and J by 6 bases, with 4 bases of the junction left unmatched. The CDR3: CAWSGAGGPEAFF. The CDR3 nucleotides are TGTGCCTGGAGTGGTGCAGGGGGCCCTGAAGCTTTCTTT.

This chain joins TRBV28 and TRBJ1-1, with unresolved D. The CDR3 has 14 residues. Per germline, CDR1 MDHEN and CDR2 SYDVKM. Trimming pared 7 bases from V and 1 base from J, leaving 13 bases between. The CDR3 protein is CASTLRNQNTEAFF. CDR3 DNA: TGTGCCAGCACCCTCAGAAATCAGAACACTGAAGCTTTCTTT.

This sequence joins TRBV6-5 and TRBJ2-2, with D possibly matching TRBD2 (5 bases). This CDR3 contains 13 residues. Per germline, CDR1 MNHEY and CDR2 SVGAGI. V lost 2 bases and J lost 6, with 7 bases in between. CDR3 region: CASSYLEAGELFF. The CDR3 coding sequence is TGTGCCAGCAGTTACCTGGAGGCCGGGGAGCTGTTTTTT.